This entry describes one T cell receptor beta chain. Germline-derived CDR1 and CDR2 are MDHEN and SYDVKM. The V and J ends lost 3 bases and 0 bases, in that order; junction bases with no gene match: 4. The CDR3 loop spans 18 amino acids. Per the original data handling: Reference gene primer amplification gave estimated nucleated cell counts. Some clones are missing from TCRdb's copy, which holds only in-frame ones; the method was immunoSEQ multiplex PCR. V and J calls and clone size are given by that table; D and trimming were obtained from the DNA. The sample has hundreds of thousands of clones; roughly nine tenths are singletons. This entry comes from a study of blood T cell repertoires in COVID-19. Overall study context: Italy, Spain and the United States were the sources of the convalescent and acute COVID-19 samples.

Those who participated ranged in age from about 18 to 89 years and resided in under 25 US areas. Two consecutive negative NP/OP PCR tests, clearance, or resolved symptoms defined Cohort 3 recovery. V and J are TRBV28 and TRBJ1-6, with TRBD1 identical over 11 bases. The sample consisted of PBMCs or T cells enriched from blood (not recorded which). The sequence derives from a man aged 18 to 29 who had recovered from COVID-19. The CDR3 protein is CASSLPGTGGSYNSPLHF. DNA of the CDR3: TGTGCCAGCAGTTTGCCCGGGACAGGGGGCTCCTATAATTCACCCCTCCACTTT.